Sequencing of this T cell receptor (beta chain) was carried out in a study of T cells in Graves' hyperthyroidism and ophthalmopathy. Points on this clonotype: No antigen is known for it.

General study results and limits: Ophthalmopathy was told apart from stable hyperthyroidism by a 13 V-J model. Median prediction lead before ophthalmopathy onset was around 6.9 months with the model.

Amplified TCR beta CDR3 regions derived from RNA transcripts. The HTBI primer set was used in a first-round RT-PCR of the TCR CDR3. MiXCR, applied by TCRdb to the multiplex PCR reads, yields one record per CDR3 protein. The table shows roughly 640,000 distinct CDR3 sequences, with approximately 15% occurring only once. Sequencing used blood. The sequence was obtained from a woman between 40 and 55 years old with Graves' ophthalmopathy.

The CDR3 DNA reads TGTGCCAGCAGCTTGGGGACAAGCTCCTATAATTCACCCCTCCACTTT. Amino acid sequence: CASSLGTSSYNSPLHF. This sequence joins TRBV7-9 and TRBJ1-6; perhaps TRBD1 as D (6 bases). V lost 3 bases to trimming and J lost 0 bases, with 9 bases between them. The CDR3 contains 16 residues. Germline-derived CDR1 and CDR2 are SEHNR and FQNEAQ (reference sequence).